The clone carrying this T cell receptor beta chain was seen only a few times. What it binds is not known. This sample stems from a study of beta chain features in type 1 diabetes. Study-wide points: Compared with healthy donors, patients appeared to share more similar naive, central memory and regulatory TCRB repertoires. Significant though moderate, a shortening of TCRB CDR3s appeared in all four CD4+ subsets of Type 1 diabetes patients.

The CDR3 spans 14 residues. Germline values: CDR1 SNHLY, CDR2 FYNNEI. V dropped 5 bases and J dropped 7; count of bases not matched to a gene: 10. The entirety of the isolated RNA underwent reverse transcription, so expressed TCRB transcripts were sequenced. Sequenced by immunoSEQ multiplex PCR; TCRdb stores in-frame clones only, minus some. The sample lists around 180,000 clones, about 7.8% seen once, with about 0.9% in the top ten. The receptor was isolated from a woman aged 35 to 49 with type 1 diabetes. The genes are TRBV2 and TRBJ1-2; 7 nucleotides align to TRBD1. The sample taken for sequencing was central memory CD4+ T cells from blood. CDR3 sequence: CASSPQGGSGGYTF. The DNA of the CDR3 is TGTGCCAGCAGTCCCCAGGGGGGCTCGGGTGGCTACACCTTC.